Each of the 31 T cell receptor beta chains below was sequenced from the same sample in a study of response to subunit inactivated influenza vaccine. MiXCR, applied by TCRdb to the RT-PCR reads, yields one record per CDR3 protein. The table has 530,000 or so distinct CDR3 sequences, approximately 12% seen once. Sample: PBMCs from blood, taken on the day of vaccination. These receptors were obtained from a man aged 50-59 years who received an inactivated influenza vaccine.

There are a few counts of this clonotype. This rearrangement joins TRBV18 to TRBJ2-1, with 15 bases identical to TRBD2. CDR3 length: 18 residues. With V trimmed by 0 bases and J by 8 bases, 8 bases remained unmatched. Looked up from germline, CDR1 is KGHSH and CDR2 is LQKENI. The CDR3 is CASSPPKSGLAGGHEQFF. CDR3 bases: TGTGCCAGCTCACCACCGAAAAGTGGACTAGCGGGAGGGCATGAGCAGTTCTTC.

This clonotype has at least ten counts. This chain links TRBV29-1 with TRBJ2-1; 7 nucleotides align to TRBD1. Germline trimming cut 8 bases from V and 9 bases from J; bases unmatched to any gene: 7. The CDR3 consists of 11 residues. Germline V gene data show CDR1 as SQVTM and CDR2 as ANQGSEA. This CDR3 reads CSTRQGTEQFF. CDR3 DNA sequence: TGCAGCACCAGACAGGGAACTGAGCAGTTCTTC.

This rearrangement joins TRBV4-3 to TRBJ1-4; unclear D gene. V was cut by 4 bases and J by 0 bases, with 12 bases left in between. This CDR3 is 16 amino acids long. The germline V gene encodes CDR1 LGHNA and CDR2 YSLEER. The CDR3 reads CASSPWASTTNEKLFF. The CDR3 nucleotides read TGCGCCAGCAGCCCGTGGGCCAGCACAACTAATGAAAAACTGTTTTTT.

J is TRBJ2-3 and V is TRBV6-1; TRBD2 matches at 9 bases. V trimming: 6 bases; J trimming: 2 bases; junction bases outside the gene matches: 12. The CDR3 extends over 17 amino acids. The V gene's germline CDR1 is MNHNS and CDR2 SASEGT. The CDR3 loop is CASSGDWTSDNTDTQYF. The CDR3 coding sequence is TGTGCCAGCAGCGGAGACTGGACTAGCGACAACACAGATACGCAGTATTTT.

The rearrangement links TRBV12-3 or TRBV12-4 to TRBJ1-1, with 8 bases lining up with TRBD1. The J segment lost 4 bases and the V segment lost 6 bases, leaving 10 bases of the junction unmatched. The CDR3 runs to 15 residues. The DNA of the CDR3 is TGTGCCAGCAGGTTATTAGCAGGGGGCTTCACTGAAGCTTTCTTT. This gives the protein CASRLLAGGFTEAFF.

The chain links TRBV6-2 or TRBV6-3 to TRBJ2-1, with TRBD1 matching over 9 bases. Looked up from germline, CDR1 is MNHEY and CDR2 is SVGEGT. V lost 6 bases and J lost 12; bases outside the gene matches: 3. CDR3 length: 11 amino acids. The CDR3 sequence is CASRETGGQFF. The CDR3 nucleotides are TGTGCCAGCAGGGAGACAGGGGGGCAGTTCTTC.

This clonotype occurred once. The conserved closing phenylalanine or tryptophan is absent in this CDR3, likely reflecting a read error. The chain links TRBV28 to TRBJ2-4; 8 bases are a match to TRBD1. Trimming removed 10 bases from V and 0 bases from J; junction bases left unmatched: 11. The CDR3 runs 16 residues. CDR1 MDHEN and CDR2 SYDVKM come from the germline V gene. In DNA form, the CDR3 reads TGTGCCACCTCACAGGGGGTCAATCTAGCCAAAAACATTCAGTACCTC. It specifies CATSQGVNLAKNIQYL.

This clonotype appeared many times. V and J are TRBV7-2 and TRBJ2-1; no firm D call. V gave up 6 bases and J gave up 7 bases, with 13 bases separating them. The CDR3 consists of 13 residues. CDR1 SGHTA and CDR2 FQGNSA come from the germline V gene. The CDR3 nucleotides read TGTGCCAGCAGGTTCGACTGGTCTAATGAGCAGTTCTTC. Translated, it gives CASRFDWSNEQFF.

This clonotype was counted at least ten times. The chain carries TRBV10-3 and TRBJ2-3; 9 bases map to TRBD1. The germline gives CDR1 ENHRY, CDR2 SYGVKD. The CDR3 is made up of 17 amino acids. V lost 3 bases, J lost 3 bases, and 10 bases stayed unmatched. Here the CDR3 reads CAISDPQGGQGTDTQYF. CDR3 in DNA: TGTGCCATCAGTGATCCCCAAGGGGGACAGGGAACAGATACGCAGTATTTT.

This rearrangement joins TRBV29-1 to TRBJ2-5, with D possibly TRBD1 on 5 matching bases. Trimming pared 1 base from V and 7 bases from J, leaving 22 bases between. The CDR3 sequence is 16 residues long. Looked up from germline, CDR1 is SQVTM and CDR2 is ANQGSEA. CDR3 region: CSVEGFMQGMVGTQYF. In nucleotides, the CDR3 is TGCAGCGTTGAAGGGTTCATGCAGGGCATGGTGGGGACCCAGTACTTC.

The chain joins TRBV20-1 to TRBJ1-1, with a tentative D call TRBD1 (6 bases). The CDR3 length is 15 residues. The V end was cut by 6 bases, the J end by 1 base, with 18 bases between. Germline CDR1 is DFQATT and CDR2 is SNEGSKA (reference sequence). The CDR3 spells CSAPSGGRRNTEAFF. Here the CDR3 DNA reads TGCAGTGCCCCCTCTGGGGGGCGGCGGAACACTGAAGCTTTCTTT.

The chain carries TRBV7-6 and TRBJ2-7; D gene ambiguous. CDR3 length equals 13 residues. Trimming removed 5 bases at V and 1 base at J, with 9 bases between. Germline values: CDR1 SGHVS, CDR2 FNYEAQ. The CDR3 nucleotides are TGTGCCAGCAGCCGCTATCTTTCCTACGAGCAGTACTTC. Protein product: CASSRYLSYEQYF.

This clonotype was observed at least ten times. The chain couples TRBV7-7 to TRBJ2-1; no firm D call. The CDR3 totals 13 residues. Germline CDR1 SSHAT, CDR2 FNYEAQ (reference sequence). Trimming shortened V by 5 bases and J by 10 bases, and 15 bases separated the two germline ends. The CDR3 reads CASSPRVLAEQFF. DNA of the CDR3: TGTGCCAGCAGCCCCCGGGTCCTTGCGGAGCAGTTCTTC.

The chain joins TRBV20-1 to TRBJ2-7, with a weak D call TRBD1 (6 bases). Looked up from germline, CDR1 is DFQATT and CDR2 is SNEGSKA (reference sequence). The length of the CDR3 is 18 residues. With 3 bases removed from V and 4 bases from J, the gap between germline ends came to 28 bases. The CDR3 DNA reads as TGCAGTGCTAGCCGAATTATCCAGAGACAGGAGATTCATTACGAGCAGTACTTC. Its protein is CSASRIIQRQEIHYEQYF.

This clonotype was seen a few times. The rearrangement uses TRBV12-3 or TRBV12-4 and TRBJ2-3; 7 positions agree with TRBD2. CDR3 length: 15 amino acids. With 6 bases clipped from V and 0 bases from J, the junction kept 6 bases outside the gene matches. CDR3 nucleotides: TGTGCCAGCAGAACAGCGGGACTCAGCACAGATACGCAGTATTTT. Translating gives CASRTAGLSTDTQYF.

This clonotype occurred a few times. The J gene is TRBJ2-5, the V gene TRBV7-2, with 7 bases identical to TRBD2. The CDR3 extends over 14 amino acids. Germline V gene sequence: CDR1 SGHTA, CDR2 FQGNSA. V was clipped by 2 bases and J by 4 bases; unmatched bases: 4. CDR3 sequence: CASSLKREGETQYF. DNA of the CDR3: TGTGCCAGCAGCTTAAAGCGGGAAGGAGAGACCCAGTACTTC.

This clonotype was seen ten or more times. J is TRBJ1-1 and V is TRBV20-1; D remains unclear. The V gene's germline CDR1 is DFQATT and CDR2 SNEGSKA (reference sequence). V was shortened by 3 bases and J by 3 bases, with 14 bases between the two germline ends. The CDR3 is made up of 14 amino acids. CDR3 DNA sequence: TGCAGTGCTAGGATGACCGTCCTGGACACTGAAGCTTTCTTT. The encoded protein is CSARMTVLDTEAFF.

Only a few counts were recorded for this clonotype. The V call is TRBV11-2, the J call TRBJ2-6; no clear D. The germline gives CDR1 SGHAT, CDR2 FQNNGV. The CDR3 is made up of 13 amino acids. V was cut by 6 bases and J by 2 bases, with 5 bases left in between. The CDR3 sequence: CASSPTGANVLTF. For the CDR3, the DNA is TGTGCCAGCAGTCCGACTGGGGCCAACGTCCTGACTTTC.

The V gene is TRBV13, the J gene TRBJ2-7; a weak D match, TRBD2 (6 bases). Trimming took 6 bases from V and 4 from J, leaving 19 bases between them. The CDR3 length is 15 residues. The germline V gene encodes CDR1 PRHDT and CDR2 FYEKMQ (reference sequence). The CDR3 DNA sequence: TGTGCCAGCAGATTAACCGGGACTTCTCTTTACGAGCAGTACTTC. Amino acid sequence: CASRLTGTSLYEQYF.

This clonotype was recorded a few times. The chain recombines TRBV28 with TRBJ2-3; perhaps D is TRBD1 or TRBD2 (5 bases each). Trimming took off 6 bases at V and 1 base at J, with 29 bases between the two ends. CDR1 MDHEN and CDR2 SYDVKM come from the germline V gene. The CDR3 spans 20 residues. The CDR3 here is CASRYSAPNNWDRGTDTQYF. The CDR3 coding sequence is TGTGCCAGCAGGTACTCGGCCCCGAACAACTGGGACCGCGGCACAGATACGCAGTATTTT. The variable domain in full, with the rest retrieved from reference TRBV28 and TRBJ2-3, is DVKVTQSSRYLVKRTGEKVFLECVQDMDHENMFWYRQDPGLGLRLIYFSYDVKMKEKGDIPEGYSVSREKKERFSLILESASTNQTSMYLCASRYSAPNNWDRGTDTQYFGPGTRLTVL.

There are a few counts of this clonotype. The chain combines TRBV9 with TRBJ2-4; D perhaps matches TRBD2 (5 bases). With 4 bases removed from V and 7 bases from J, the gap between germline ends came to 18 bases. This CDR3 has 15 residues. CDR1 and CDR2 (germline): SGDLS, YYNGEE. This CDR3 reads CASSPADGIVNIQYF. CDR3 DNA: TGTGCCAGCAGCCCCGCGGACGGGATAGTGAACATTCAGTACTTC.

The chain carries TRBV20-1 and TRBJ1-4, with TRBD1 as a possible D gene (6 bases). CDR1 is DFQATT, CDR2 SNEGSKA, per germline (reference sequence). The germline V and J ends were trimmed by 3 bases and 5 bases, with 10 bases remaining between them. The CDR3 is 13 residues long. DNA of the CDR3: TGCAGTGCTAGTCTGCAGGGGAATGAAAAACTGTTTTTT. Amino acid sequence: CSASLQGNEKLFF.

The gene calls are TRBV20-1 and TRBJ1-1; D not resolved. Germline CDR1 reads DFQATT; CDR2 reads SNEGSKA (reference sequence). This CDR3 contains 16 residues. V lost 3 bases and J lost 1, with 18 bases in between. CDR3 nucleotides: TGCAGTGCTAGCCCCCGTGACCATTTTAGGAACACTGAAGCTTTCTTT. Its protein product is CSASPRDHFRNTEAFF.

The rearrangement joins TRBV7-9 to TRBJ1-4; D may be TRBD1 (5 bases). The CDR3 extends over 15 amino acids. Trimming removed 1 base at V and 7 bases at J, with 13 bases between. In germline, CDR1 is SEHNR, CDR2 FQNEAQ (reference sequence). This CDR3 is CASSLVWAGAEKLFF. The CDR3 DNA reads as TGTGCCAGCAGCTTAGTTTGGGCCGGGGCTGAAAAACTGTTTTTT.

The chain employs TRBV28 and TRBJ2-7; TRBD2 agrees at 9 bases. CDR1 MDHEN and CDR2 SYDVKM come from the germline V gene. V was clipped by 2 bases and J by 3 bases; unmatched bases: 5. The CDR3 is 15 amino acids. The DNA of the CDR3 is TGTGCCAGCAGTTTAGGGCGGGGGGGGAGCTACGAGCAGTACTTC. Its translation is CASSLGRGGSYEQYF.

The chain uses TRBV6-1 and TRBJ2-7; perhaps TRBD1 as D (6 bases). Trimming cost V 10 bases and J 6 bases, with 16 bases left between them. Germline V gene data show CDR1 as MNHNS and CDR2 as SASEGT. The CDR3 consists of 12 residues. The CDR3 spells CATSGTSSEQYF. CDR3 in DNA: TGTGCCACCTCCGGGACATCTTCCGAGCAGTACTTC.

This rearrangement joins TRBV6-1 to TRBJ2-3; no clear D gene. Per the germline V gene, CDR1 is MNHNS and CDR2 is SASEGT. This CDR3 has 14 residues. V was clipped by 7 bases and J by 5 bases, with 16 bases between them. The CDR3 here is CASTIRSTRDTQYF. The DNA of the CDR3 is TGTGCCAGCACCATCCGGTCCACGAGAGATACGCAGTATTTT.

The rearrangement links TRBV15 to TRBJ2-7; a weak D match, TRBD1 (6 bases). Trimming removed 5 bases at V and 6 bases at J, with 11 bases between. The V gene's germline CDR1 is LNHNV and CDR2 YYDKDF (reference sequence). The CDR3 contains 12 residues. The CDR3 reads CATSQRGTEQYF. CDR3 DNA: TGTGCCACCAGCCAGAGGGGGACCGAGCAGTACTTC. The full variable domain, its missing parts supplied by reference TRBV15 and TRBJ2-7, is DAMVIQNPRYQVTQFGKPVTLSCSQTLNHNVMYWYQQKSSQAPKLLFHYYDKDFNNEADTPDNFQSRRPNTSFCFLDIRSPGLGDTAMYLCATSQRGTEQYFGPGTRLTVT.

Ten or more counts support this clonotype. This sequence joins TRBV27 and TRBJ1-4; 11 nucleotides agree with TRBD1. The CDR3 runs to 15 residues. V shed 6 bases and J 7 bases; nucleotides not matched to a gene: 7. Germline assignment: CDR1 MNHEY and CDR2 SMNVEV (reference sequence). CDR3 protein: CASRQGTGGGEKLFF. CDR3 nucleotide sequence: TGTGCCAGCAGGCAAGGGACAGGGGGGGGTGAAAAACTGTTTTTT.

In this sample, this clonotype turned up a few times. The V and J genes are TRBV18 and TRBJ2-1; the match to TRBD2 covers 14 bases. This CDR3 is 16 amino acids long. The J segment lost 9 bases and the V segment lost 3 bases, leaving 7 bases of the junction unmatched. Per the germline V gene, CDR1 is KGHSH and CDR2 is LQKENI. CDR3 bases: TGTGCCAGCTCACCCGCCGGGACTAGCGGGAGCAGTGAGCAGTTCTTC. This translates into CASSPAGTSGSSEQFF. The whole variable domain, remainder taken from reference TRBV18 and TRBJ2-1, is NAGVMQNPRHLVRRRGQEARLRCSPMKGHSHVYWYRQLPEEGLKFMVYLQKENIIDESGMPKERFSAEFPKEGPSILRIQQVVRGDSAAYFCASSPAGTSGSSEQFFGPGTRLTVL.

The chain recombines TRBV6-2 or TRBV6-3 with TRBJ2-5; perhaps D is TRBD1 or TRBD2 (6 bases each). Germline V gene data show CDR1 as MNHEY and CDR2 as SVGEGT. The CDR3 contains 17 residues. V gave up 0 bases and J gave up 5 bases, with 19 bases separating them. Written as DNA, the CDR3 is TGTGCCAGCAGTTACTCGAGTGGGGGGCTACAGTGGGAGACCCAGTACTTC. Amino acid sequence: CASSYSSGGLQWETQYF.